This T cell receptor beta chain was identified in a study of shared clonotypes between healthy human individuals. Looked up from germline, CDR1 is SEHNR and CDR2 is FQNEAQ (reference sequence). The CDR3 spans 16 residues. With V trimmed by 5 bases and J by 4 bases, 9 bases remained unmatched. Clones were read by immunoSEQ multiplex PCR, and TCRdb kept only the in-frame ones, dropping some. This table has roughly 1,500,000 clones, about 98.5% appearing once. The source is a young man in good health. The chain combines TRBV7-9 with TRBJ1-2; 11 nucleotides line up with TRBD1. What was sequenced was naive CD4+ T cells sorted from blood. The sample's subset: CD45RA+ positively selected. CDR3 bases: TGTGCCAGCAGCCCCGGACAGGGGGCGCGAATCTATGGCTACACCTTC. Residues: CASSPGQGARIYGYTF.